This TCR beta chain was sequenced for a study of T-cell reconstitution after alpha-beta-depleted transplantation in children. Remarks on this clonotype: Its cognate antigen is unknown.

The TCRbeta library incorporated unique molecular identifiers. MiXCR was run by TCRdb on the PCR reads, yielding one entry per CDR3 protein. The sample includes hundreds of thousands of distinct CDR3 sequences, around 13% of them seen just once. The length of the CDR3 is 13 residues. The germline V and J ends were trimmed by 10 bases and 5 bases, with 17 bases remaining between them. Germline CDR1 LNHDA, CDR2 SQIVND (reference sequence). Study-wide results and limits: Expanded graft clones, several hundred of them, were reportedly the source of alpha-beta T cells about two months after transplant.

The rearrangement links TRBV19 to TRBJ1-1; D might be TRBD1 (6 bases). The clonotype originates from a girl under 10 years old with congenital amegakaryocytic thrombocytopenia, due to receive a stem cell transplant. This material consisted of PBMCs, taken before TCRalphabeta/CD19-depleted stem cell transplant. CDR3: CATKRGAGTEAFF. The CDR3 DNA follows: TGTGCCACCAAACGGGGGGCGGGAACTGAAGCTTTCTTT.